The T cell receptor (beta chain) described here comes from a study of vaccination and CD4 T cells after COVID-19. Turning to the study itself: Each post-COVID sample was drawn after diagnosis, and the median interval was approximately 96 days (range 35 to 161). General study results and limits: When vaccine-specific clones from convalescent patients were examined, 304 of 307 were spike mono-reactive. Detection of a median about 90% of reactive clones in convalescent patients was confined to the period after vaccination.

TCRdb recomputed calls from the PCR reads with MiXCR, one row per CDR3 protein. The sample gives 20,000 to 25,000 distinct CDR3 sequences, roughly three fifths of which show up once; 1.1% is in the top ten. For this clonotype: Its antigen is currently unknown.

This CDR3 comprises 14 residues. The ends were cut back, 6 bases at V and 5 bases at J, with 20 bases in the middle. Germline CDR1 and CDR2: DFQATT and SNEGSKA (reference sequence). Positive PCR dates spanned March to December 2020, predating US Alpha, Beta and Delta variants. The material was CD4+ T cells from blood, obtained before SARS-CoV-2 vaccination. This TCR was recovered from a human donor who had recovered from COVID-19. The chain uses TRBV20-1 and TRBJ2-7; D is unclear. Written as DNA, the CDR3 is TGCAGTGCGCTACAAGATGCTAAAGAAAACGAGCAGTACTTC. Translated, it gives CSALQDAKENEQYF.